These 7 T cell receptor beta chains originate from one sample sequenced in a study of CD8 T cells in ankylosing spondylitis. Study-level findings and limits: In ankylosing spondylitis blood, a motif of fewer than 10 highly homologous TCR beta variants appeared characteristic.

TCRdb analysed the 5' RACE reads with MiXCR anew, one entry per CDR3 protein. The table lists a few hundred thousand distinct CDR3 sequences, approximately 20% of them singletons. Their specific antigens are unknown. Sequencing used blood, either unsorted or a sorted T cell fraction (not recorded which). Receptor source: a male donor with ankylosing spondylitis.

This rearrangement joins TRBV10-3 to TRBJ2-7; D not certain. CDR1 ENHRY and CDR2 SYGVKD come from the germline V gene. The CDR3 totals 15 residues. Trimming took off 6 bases at V and 0 bases at J, with 15 bases between the two ends. CDR3 bases: TGTGCCATCAGCCCCGGTCCCCTACACTCCTACGAGCAGTACTTC. Translation gives CAISPGPLHSYEQYF.

The sample holds one count of this clonotype. This sequence joins TRBV28 and TRBJ1-5, with D perhaps TRBD1 (6 bases). This CDR3 has 16 residues. Trimming stripped 6 bases from V and 4 bases from J, with 19 bases between. From germline, CDR1 is MDHEN and CDR2 SYDVKM. The CDR3 is CASRTEGRGGNQPQHF. The DNA for the CDR3 is TGTGCCAGCAGGACCGAGGGCAGGGGAGGAAATCAGCCCCAGCATTTT.

This clonotype was seen a handful of times. The V gene is TRBV28, the J gene TRBJ1-1; the D gene is possibly TRBD1 (5 bases). The CDR3 is made up of 14 amino acids. V gave up 5 bases and J gave up 6 bases, with 16 bases separating them. Germline values: CDR1 MDHEN, CDR2 SYDVKM. The CDR3 DNA reads as TGTGCCAGCAGTCCTCCATGGGGGAGAGCTGAAGCTTTCTTT. It is translated as CASSPPWGRAEAFF.

For this clonotype: The likely explanation is a read error, given a far larger clone one base away. The chain has TRBV9 and TRBJ1-1; 8 nucleotides match TRBD1. V was pared by 2 bases and J by 0 bases, with 0 bases of the junction left unmatched. This CDR3 region has 14 residues. Per the germline V gene, CDR1 is SGDLS and CDR2 is YYNGEE. This CDR3 is CASSVDRVNTEAFF. The CDR3 DNA sequence: TGTGCCAGCAGCGTGGACAGGGTGAACACTGAAGCTTTCTTT.

This clonotype appeared a few times. The chain combines TRBV6-1 with TRBJ2-1; 9 bases align to TRBD1. V dropped 3 bases and J dropped 8; count of bases not matched to a gene: 8. Germline assignment: CDR1 MNHNS and CDR2 SASEGT. CDR3 size: 15 residues. CDR3 nucleotide sequence: TGTGCCAGCAGTGAGCCGGGACAGGGTATCCATGAGCAGTTCTTC. It specifies CASSEPGQGIHEQFF.

This clonotype was recorded a few times. This chain connects TRBV5-1 to TRBJ2-7; 14 bases match TRBD2. The germline V gene encodes CDR1 SGHRS and CDR2 YFSETQ. Trimming cost V 4 bases and J 6 bases; bases outside gene matches: 9. CDR3 length: 16 residues. The CDR3 protein is CASSLSGLAGGLEQYF. DNA for the CDR3: TGCGCCAGCAGCCTTAGTGGACTAGCGGGAGGTCTCGAGCAGTACTTC.

This clonotype was seen more than once but under ten times. The chain uses TRBV7-9 and TRBJ2-2, with D perhaps matching TRBD2 (8 bases). The CDR3 contains 16 residues. Per the germline V gene, CDR1 is SEHNR and CDR2 is FQNEAQ (reference sequence). Deletions cut 5 bases from V and 3 bases from J, with 16 bases between. This chain's CDR3 is CASSPRGGQHTGELFF. In nucleotides, the CDR3 is TGTGCCAGCAGCCCCCGGGGGGGACAGCACACCGGGGAGCTGTTTTTT.